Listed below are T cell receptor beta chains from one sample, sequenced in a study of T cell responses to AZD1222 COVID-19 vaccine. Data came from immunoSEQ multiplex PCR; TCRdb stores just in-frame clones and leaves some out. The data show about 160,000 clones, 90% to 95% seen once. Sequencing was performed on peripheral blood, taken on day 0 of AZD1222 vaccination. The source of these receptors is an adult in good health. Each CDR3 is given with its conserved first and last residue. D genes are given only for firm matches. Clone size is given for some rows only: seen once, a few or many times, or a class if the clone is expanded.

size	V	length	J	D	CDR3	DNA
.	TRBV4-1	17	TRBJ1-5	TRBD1	CASCRGDPRGITQPQHF	TGCGCCAGCTGCCGGGGAGACCCCAGGGGGATCACTCAGCCCCAGCATTTT
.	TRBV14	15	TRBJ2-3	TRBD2	CASSQAGEITDTQYF	TGTGCCAGCAGCCAGGCGGGGGAGATCACAGATACGCAGTATTTT
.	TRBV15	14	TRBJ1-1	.	CATSRLDGGTEAFF	TGTGCCACCAGCAGATTAGACGGGGGCACTGAAGCTTTCTTT
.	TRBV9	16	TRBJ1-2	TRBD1	CASSAHIGGQGFGYTF	TGTGCCAGCAGCGCACATATTGGGGGACAGGGCTTTGGCTACACCTTC
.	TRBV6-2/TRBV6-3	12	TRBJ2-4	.	CASSYFSSLLHF	TGTGCCAGCAGTTATTTCTCCAGTCTGCTGCACTTC
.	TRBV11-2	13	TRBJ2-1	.	CASSLGGANEQFF	TGTGCCAGCAGCTTAGGGGGGGCGAATGAGCAGTTCTTC
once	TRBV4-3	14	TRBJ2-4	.	CASSQGISAAIQYF	TGCGCCAGCAGCCAAGGAATTTCGGCGGCCATTCAGTACTTC
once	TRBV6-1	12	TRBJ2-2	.	CASSEQGGELFF	TGTGCCAGCAGTGAACAAGGCGGGGAGCTGTTTTTT
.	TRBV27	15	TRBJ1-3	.	CASSLSWGAGNTIYF	TGTGCCAGCAGTTTATCTTGGGGTGCTGGAAACACCATATATTTT
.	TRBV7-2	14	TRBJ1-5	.	CASSYNRGNQPQHF	TGTGCCAGCAGCTACAACAGGGGCAATCAGCCCCAGCATTTT
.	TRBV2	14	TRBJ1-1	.	CASSRAVQNTEAFF	TGTGCCAGCAGTAGGGCAGTTCAGAACACTGAAGCTTTCTTT
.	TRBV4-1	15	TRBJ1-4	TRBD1	CASSQAGTGNEKLFF	TGCGCCAGCAGCCAGGCCGGGACAGGAAATGAAAAACTGTTTTTT
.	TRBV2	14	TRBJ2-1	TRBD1	CASSWTGRYNEQFF	TGTGCCAGCAGCTGGACAGGGAGATACAATGAGCAGTTCTTC
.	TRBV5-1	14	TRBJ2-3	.	CASSLVGDVDTQYF	TGCGCCAGCAGCTTGGTTGGGGACGTGGATACGCAGTATTTT
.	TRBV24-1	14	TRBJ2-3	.	CATSGDLGTDTQYF	TGTGCCACCAGTGGGGACTTGGGCACAGATACGCAGTATTTT
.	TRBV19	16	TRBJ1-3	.	CASSPGRDLSGNTIYF	TGTGCCAGTAGTCCCGGGAGGGACCTATCTGGAAACACCATATATTTT
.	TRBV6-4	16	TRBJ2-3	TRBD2	CASSETAGGSTDTQYF	TGTGCCAGCAGTGAGACAGCGGGAGGAAGCACAGATACGCAGTATTTT
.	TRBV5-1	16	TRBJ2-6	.	CASSLVGSSGANVLTF	TGCGCCAGCAGCTTGGTAGGATCTTCTGGGGCCAACGTCCTGACTTTC
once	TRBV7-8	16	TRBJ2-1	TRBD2	CASSFYASGDYNEQFF	TGTGCCAGCAGCTTCTATGCTAGCGGGGACTACAATGAGCAGTTCTTC
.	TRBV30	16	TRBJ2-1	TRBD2	CAWSPSGRASYNEQFF	TGTGCCTGGTCTCCTAGCGGGAGGGCCTCCTACAATGAGCAGTTCTTC
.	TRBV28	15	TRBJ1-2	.	CASSSGLIRGYGYTF	TGTGCCAGCAGTTCAGGACTAATAAGGGGCTATGGCTACACCTTC
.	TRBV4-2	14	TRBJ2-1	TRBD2	CASSQTSGMNEQFF	TGTGCCAGCAGCCAGACTAGCGGTATGAATGAGCAGTTCTTC
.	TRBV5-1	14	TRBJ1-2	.	CASSGTGGVYGYTF	TGCGCCAGCAGCGGAACCGGAGGGGTCTATGGCTACACCTTC
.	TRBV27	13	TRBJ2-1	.	CASSLLGRNEQFF	TGTGCCAGCAGTTTATTGGGACGCAATGAGCAGTTCTTC
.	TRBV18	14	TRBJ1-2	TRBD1	CASSPSTGDYGYTF	TGTGCCAGCTCACCGAGTACAGGGGACTATGGCTACACCTTC
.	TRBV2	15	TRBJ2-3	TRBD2	CASSGVAGGTDTQYF	TGTGCCAGCAGTGGGGTAGCGGGGGGCACAGATACGCAGTATTTT
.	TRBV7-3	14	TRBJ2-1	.	CASSPGGYKGEQFF	TGTGCCAGCAGCCCAGGGGGGTATAAGGGTGAGCAGTTCTTC
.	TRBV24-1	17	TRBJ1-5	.	CATSDLREIYGNQPQHF	TGTGCCACCAGTGATTTGCGGGAGATTTACGGCAATCAGCCCCAGCATTTT
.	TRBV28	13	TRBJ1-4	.	CASSSVPNEKLFF	TGTGCCAGCAGTTCTGTGCCCAATGAAAAACTGTTTTTT
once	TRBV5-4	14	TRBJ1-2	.	CASGGWGGLLGYTF	TGTGCCAGCGGAGGCTGGGGGGGGCTACTTGGCTACACCTTC
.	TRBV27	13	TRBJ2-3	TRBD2	CASRRGNTDTQYF	TGTGCCAGCAGGCGGGGGAACACAGATACGCAGTATTTT
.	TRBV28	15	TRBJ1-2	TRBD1	CASSSPPGQGYGYTF	TGTGCCAGCTCCTCTCCACCGGGACAGGGGTATGGCTACACCTTC
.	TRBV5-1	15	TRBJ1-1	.	CASSFTPGSNTEAFF	TGCGCCAGCAGCTTTACCCCAGGGTCGAACACTGAAGCTTTCTTT
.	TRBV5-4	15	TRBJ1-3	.	CASSWDLGSGNTIYF	TGTGCCAGCAGCTGGGACCTTGGGTCTGGAAACACCATATATTTT
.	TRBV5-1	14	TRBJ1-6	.	CASSLDGVNSPLHF	TGCGCCAGCAGCTTGGATGGGGTCAATTCACCCCTCCACTTT
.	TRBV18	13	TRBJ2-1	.	CASSPGRSNEQFF	TGTGCCAGCTCACCGGGACGCTCAAATGAGCAGTTCTTC
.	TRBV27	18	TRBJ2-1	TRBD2	CASSFGTSGGLSYNEQFF	TGTGCCAGCAGTTTTGGGACTAGCGGGGGGCTCTCCTACAATGAGCAGTTCTTC
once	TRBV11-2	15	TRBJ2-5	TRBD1	CASSFGTGREETQYF	TGTGCCAGCAGCTTCGGGACAGGCCGTGAAGAGACCCAGTACTTC
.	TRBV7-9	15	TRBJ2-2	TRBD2	CASSPLAGDTGELFF	TGTGCCAGCAGCCCCCTGGCGGGGGACACCGGGGAGCTGTTTTTT
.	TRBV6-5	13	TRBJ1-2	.	CASGGAARYGYTF	TGTGCCAGCGGGGGGGCGGCCCGCTATGGCTACACCTTC
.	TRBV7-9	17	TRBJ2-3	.	CASSLFRSTSSYGTQYF	TGTGCCAGCAGCTTATTTCGATCGACTAGTAGTTATGGGACGCAGTATTTT
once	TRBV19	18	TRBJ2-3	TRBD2	CASSPPRLAGGHTDTQYF	TGTGCCAGTTCGCCCCCCAGACTAGCGGGGGGCCACACAGATACGCAGTATTTT
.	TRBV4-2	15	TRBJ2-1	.	CASSQDQEAYNEQFF	TGTGCCAGCAGCCAAGACCAGGAAGCTTACAATGAGCAGTTCTTC
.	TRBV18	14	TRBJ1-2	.	CASSRGPNLYGYTF	TGTGCCAGCTCACGAGGGCCGAATCTTTATGGCTACACCTTC
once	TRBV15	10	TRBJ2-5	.	CATGTETQYF	TGTGCCACGGGAACGGAGACCCAGTACTTC
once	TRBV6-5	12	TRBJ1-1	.	CASTQGQGRAFF	TGTGCCAGCACCCAAGGGCAGGGGAGAGCTTTCTTT
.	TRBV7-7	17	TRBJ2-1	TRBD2	CASSPRLAADSYNEQFF	TGTGCCAGCAGCCCACGACTAGCGGCCGACTCCTACAATGAGCAGTTCTTC
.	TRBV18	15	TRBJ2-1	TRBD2	CASSPPALAGNEQFF	TGTGCCAGCTCACCACCGGCTCTAGCGGGCAATGAGCAGTTCTTC
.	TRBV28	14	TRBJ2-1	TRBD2	CATSPPSGGMTQFF	TGTGCCACTAGTCCCCCTAGCGGGGGAATGACGCAGTTCTTC
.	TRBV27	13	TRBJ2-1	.	CASSLGGANEQFF	TGTGCCAGCAGTTTAGGAGGGGCGAATGAGCAGTTCTTC
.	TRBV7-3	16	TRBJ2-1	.	CASSHRGARGYNEQFF	TGTGCCAGCAGCCACCGAGGGGCTAGGGGGTACAATGAGCAGTTCTTC
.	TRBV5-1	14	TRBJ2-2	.	CASSLEGGSGELFF	TGCGCCAGCAGCTTAGAAGGGGGTTCCGGGGAGCTGTTTTTT
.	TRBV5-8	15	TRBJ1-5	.	CASSFVSGVGQPQHF	TGTGCCAGCAGCTTCGTGTCAGGTGTCGGTCAGCCCCAGCATTTT
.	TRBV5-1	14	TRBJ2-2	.	CASSAQGWAGELFF	TGCGCCAGCAGCGCACAGGGTTGGGCCGGGGAGCTGTTTTTT
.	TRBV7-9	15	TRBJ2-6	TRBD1	CASSIDRAGANVLTF	TGTGCCAGCAGCATCGACAGGGCTGGGGCCAACGTCCTGACTTTC
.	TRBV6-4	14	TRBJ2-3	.	CASSAQGGSDTQYF	TGTGCCAGCAGTGCCCAGGGTGGATCAGATACGCAGTATTTT
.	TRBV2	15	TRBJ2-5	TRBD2	CATLRKRGGQETQYF	TGTGCCACCCTGAGGAAGCGGGGGGGTCAAGAGACCCAGTACTTC